This TCR beta chain was recovered during a study of CD8 T cells in seronegative destructive rheumatoid arthritis (dated by TCRdb to about 2020). Notes on the research overall: At the time of sampling, seven of the eight CND-RA patients were on biological drugs. Researchers compared peripheral CD8+ TCRbeta repertoires from patients with CCP-negative destructive rheumatoid arthritis (CND-RA) against repertoires from newly diagnosed seropositive RA, seronegative RA and healthy controls. The seropositive RA, seronegative RA and healthy control comparison cohorts were taken from a previously published TCRbeta dataset and were not newly sequenced. What the work shows at the level of the full study, not this receptor alone: Across the 120,000 or so clonotypes tested, no public clonotype enrichment survived Benjamini-Hochberg correction. With age adjusted for, CD8+ TCRbeta repertoires in CND-RA patients appeared less diverse and more clonal than repertoires in other RA subtypes. CND-RA repertoires showed more CMV-reactive and fewer influenza A-reactive CD8+ TCRbeta sequences than controls and other RA subtypes. A distinct set of enriched public clonotypes appeared to be carried by CND-RA patients, and this finding was interpreted by the authors as support for a separate disease subset. Without diagnostic samples, TCR repertoire differences may partly reflect poor disease control over the years rather than being present at onset. The small size of the CND-RA cohort was acknowledged as a limitation of the study.

Note on this clone: This receptor's antigen is unknown. Per-base quality was not reported, and no clone a single base away is much larger than it.

A negative result on the clinical CCP2 antibody test was shown by CND-RA patients, and progression of joint destruction was observed despite active therapy. All CND-RA patients were characterized by typical joint destruction in wrists and ankles and by failure of conventional anti-rheumatic therapy. Instead of being sampled at diagnosis, CND-RA patients were sampled after long disease histories, which in several cases spanned decades. Roughly 46 millilitres of EDTA-anticoagulated peripheral blood were collected from each patient. Density gradient separation with Ficoll-Paque PLUS was used to isolate peripheral blood mononuclear cells. CD8+ cells were isolated from fresh or cryopreserved PBMCs by AutoMACS magnetic bead positive selection, with purity checked by flow cytometry. Nucleospin Tissue or Tissue XS kits were used for genomic DNA extraction, and quantification was performed on a Qubit 2.0 fluorometer.

Genomic DNA from CD8+ cells was used for TCRbeta sequencing, which was performed according to the manufacturer's instructions. A genomics technology centre in Finland performed the TCRbeta sequencing with the immunoSEQ assay. As for how the authors treated the data: Clonotype tables from the immunoSEQ preprocessing pipeline were converted to VDJtools format, and non-productive clonotypes were removed. Any sample with fewer than 10,000 reads was excluded, the remaining samples were subsampled to 10,000 reads, and most of the eight CND-RA samples made it through. Shannon-Wiener, Simpson and clonality indices were calculated with the VDJtools CalcDiversityStats function on data subsampled to 10,000 reads. Non-singleton TCRbeta clonotypes were hard-matched, with no mismatches allowed, against VDJdb to infer antigen specificity. CDR3 sequences that differed by one amino acid (Hamming distance 1) were grouped together into clusters with potentially shared antigen targets. After each group was resampled to six samples, one-sided Fisher's exact tests checked public clonotypes for group enrichment, with the whole procedure repeated ten times. In TCRdb, the immuneACCESS table is reduced to in-frame sequences with V and J assigned. These tables do not hold every clone; where another copy was compared, an unresolved V gene accounts for under half, and the others remain unexplained. V, J and clone size reflect that table, while D and trimming were determined from the DNA. This sample is represented by fewer than 15,000 clones; around 83% of them were singletons. The ten largest clonotypes hold 27% of the sample.

Trimming takes 4 bases off V and 4 bases off J; junction bases not matched to a gene: 2. From its cysteine to its phenylalanine, the CDR3 spans 14 amino acids. Only the CDR3 DNA is retained, 42 bases long and in frame from the first base. Reading the germline V gene gives CDR1 SNHLY and CDR2 FYNNEI. This receptor was identified in a woman aged 30-49 years with seronegative destructive rheumatoid arthritis. The specimen was CD8+ T cells from blood. The V gene is TRBV2 and the J gene is TRBJ1-1; 11 central bases correspond to TRBD1. The DNA reads TGTGCCAGCAGTGGAGGGACAGGGGGCACTGAAGCTTTCTTT. This encodes CASSGGTGGTEAFF.